This is a list of T cell receptor beta chains from one sample in a study of breast tumors, draining lymph nodes, adjacent tissues. TCRdb reanalysed the multiplex PCR reads using MiXCR and keeps one entry per CDR3 protein. The table shows some 230,000 distinct CDR3 sequences, with around 35% occurring only once. The sequenced sample consisted of axillary lymph node tissue. The source of these receptors is a female donor with breast cancer. Some clones in this sample may be carry-over from other donors' samples. Both conserved end residues are part of each CDR3. Fields, in order: J gene, clone size, D gene, V gene, CDR3 DNA, CDR3 protein. A D gene is named only where the DNA matches it firmly. The size of a clone is reported for some rows only, either as once, few or many, or as a class for expanded clones.

j_call: TRBJ2-5
clone_size: many
d_call: NA
v_call: TRBV10-2
cdr3_nt: TGCGCCAGCAGTGATAGGGCGTTTAGAGAGACCCAGTACTTC
cdr3_aa: CASSDRAFRETQYF

j_call: TRBJ2-5
clone_size: NA
d_call: TRBD1
v_call: TRBV5-1
cdr3_nt: TGCGCCAGCAGCTTTTGGTCGACAGGGAAGGAGACCCAGTACTTC
cdr3_aa: CASSFWSTGKETQYF

j_call: TRBJ2-3
clone_size: NA
d_call: NA
v_call: TRBV2
cdr3_nt: TGTGCCAGCAGTGCAAGGAACCCTCGAGGGACAGATACGCAGTATTTT
cdr3_aa: CASSARNPRGTDTQYF

j_call: TRBJ1-4
clone_size: many
d_call: NA
v_call: TRBV4-1
cdr3_nt: TGCGCCAGCCGGGGATTGGGTTTGGGTGAAAAACTGTTTTTT
cdr3_aa: CASRGLGLGEKLFF

j_call: TRBJ2-3
clone_size: many
d_call: NA
v_call: TRBV10-3
cdr3_nt: TGTGCCATCAGTAACTCCCGTAGCACAGATACGCAGTATTTT
cdr3_aa: CAISNSRSTDTQYF

j_call: TRBJ2-5
clone_size: many
d_call: TRBD1
v_call: TRBV19
cdr3_nt: TGTGCCAGCCCTTTGACAGGGCGTGAGGTAGAGACCCAGTACTTC
cdr3_aa: CASPLTGREVETQYF

j_call: TRBJ2-1
clone_size: NA
d_call: TRBD1
v_call: TRBV2
cdr3_nt: TGTGCCAGCAGGACAGGGGGCGTGAATGAGCAGTTCTTC
cdr3_aa: CASRTGGVNEQFF

j_call: TRBJ2-7
clone_size: NA
d_call: TRBD2
v_call: TRBV12-3/TRBV12-4
cdr3_nt: TGTGCCAGCAGTTTATTTTGGACTAGCGACTACGAGCAGTACTTC
cdr3_aa: CASSLFWTSDYEQYF

j_call: TRBJ2-1
clone_size: few
d_call: NA
v_call: TRBV30
cdr3_nt: TGTGCCTGGAGTGTACTTATAGGTGAGCAGTTCTTC
cdr3_aa: CAWSVLIGEQFF

j_call: TRBJ2-1
clone_size: many
d_call: NA
v_call: TRBV20-1
cdr3_nt: TGCAGTGCTAGAATACTAGCTGGCAATGAGCAGTTCTTC
cdr3_aa: CSARILAGNEQFF

j_call: TRBJ2-5
clone_size: many
d_call: NA
v_call: TRBV5-8
cdr3_nt: TGTGCCAGCAGCAGGTGGACAGCCCCCAAGGGAGAGACCCAGTACTTC
cdr3_aa: CASSRWTAPKGETQYF

j_call: TRBJ1-4
clone_size: many
d_call: NA
v_call: TRBV7-2
cdr3_nt: TGTGCCAGCAGCTTAAGGGGAGGGGGAACTAATGAAAAACTGTTTTTT
cdr3_aa: CASSLRGGGTNEKLFF

j_call: TRBJ2-4
clone_size: few
d_call: NA
v_call: TRBV12-5
cdr3_nt: TGTGCTAGTGGTTTAGGTCACATTCAGTACTTC
cdr3_aa: CASGLGHIQYF

j_call: TRBJ2-1
clone_size: few
d_call: TRBD2
v_call: TRBV12-3/TRBV12-4
cdr3_nt: TGTGCCAGCAGTTTAAGAGCGGGGGTGAACAATGAGCAGTTCTTC
cdr3_aa: CASSLRAGVNNEQFF

j_call: TRBJ2-2
clone_size: NA
d_call: TRBD2
v_call: TRBV11-2
cdr3_nt: TGTGCCAGCAACCCCCGGGGCGGGGGGGCGGTCGGGGAGCTGTTTTTT
cdr3_aa: CASNPRGGGAVGELFF

j_call: TRBJ2-3
clone_size: many
d_call: TRBD1
v_call: TRBV2
cdr3_nt: TGTGCCAGCAAGTCCCAGACAGGGGGCAGGGATACGCAGTATTTT
cdr3_aa: CASKSQTGGRDTQYF

j_call: TRBJ1-2
clone_size: NA
d_call: TRBD1
v_call: TRBV27
cdr3_nt: TGTGCCAGCAGTCCGCTGGGACAGGGGGATGGCTACACCTTC
cdr3_aa: CASSPLGQGDGYTF

j_call: TRBJ2-1
clone_size: NA
d_call: TRBD1
v_call: TRBV7-3
cdr3_nt: TGTGCCAGTAGTGCGACAGGGGGAAATGAGCAGTTCTTC
cdr3_aa: CASSATGGNEQFF

j_call: TRBJ2-5
clone_size: NA
d_call: TRBD1
v_call: TRBV7-2
cdr3_nt: TGTGCCAGCAGCTTATACGGCCAGGGGGCGAGGGAGACCCAGCACTTC
cdr3_aa: CASSLYGQGARETQHF

j_call: TRBJ1-3
clone_size: many
d_call: TRBD1
v_call: TRBV2
cdr3_nt: TGTGCCAGCAGTGAATCCAGGGGGCTTAGAAACACCATATATTTT
cdr3_aa: CASSESRGLRNTIYF

j_call: TRBJ1-5
clone_size: NA
d_call: TRBD1
v_call: TRBV5-6
cdr3_nt: TGTGCCAGCAGCTTCCCGGGACAGGGTCCAGGTCAGCCCCAGCATTTT
cdr3_aa: CASSFPGQGPGQPQHF

j_call: TRBJ1-2
clone_size: NA
d_call: TRBD1
v_call: TRBV2
cdr3_nt: TGTGCCAGCAGTGAAGTAGGGGGGACAGGGGGTGACTATGGCTACACCTTC
cdr3_aa: CASSEVGGTGGDYGYTF

j_call: TRBJ2-2
clone_size: few
d_call: TRBD2
v_call: TRBV3-1
cdr3_nt: TGTGCCAGCGAGATAGCGGGAGTCACCGGGGAGCTGTTTTTT
cdr3_aa: CASEIAGVTGELFF

j_call: TRBJ1-4
clone_size: NA
d_call: TRBD1
v_call: TRBV11-2
cdr3_nt: TGTGCCAGCAGCCTAGCGGGACAGGGGGGTGAAAAACTGTTTTTT
cdr3_aa: CASSLAGQGGEKLFF

j_call: TRBJ1-5
clone_size: few
d_call: TRBD1
v_call: TRBV30
cdr3_nt: TGTGCCTGGAGAAAACAGGGGACGAGCAATCAGCCCCAGCATTTT
cdr3_aa: CAWRKQGTSNQPQHF

j_call: TRBJ2-7
clone_size: NA
d_call: NA
v_call: TRBV20-1
cdr3_nt: TGCAGTGCTAGCGGGAGCTACGAGCAGTACTTC
cdr3_aa: CSASGSYEQYF

j_call: TRBJ1-4
clone_size: NA
d_call: NA
v_call: TRBV25-1
cdr3_nt: TGTGCCAGCGTTATCGGAGGCGAAAAACTGTTTTTT
cdr3_aa: CASVIGGEKLFF

j_call: TRBJ2-5
clone_size: medium-sized
d_call: NA
v_call: TRBV20-1
cdr3_nt: TGCAGTGCTAGGGGGGTTAGGGGCCAAGAGACCCAGTACTTC
cdr3_aa: CSARGVRGQETQYF